The 10 T cell receptor beta chains below were found in one sample sequenced in a study of blood T cell repertoires in COVID-19. The repertoire was sequenced with immunoSEQ multiplex PCR; TCRdb's copy has only in-frame clones and lacks some. The sample lists 300,000 to 450,000 clones; 70% to 90% were seen once. Sequenced input: peripheral blood. Source of these receptors: a woman aged 25 to 39 with COVID-19, enrolled during active disease.

This chain connects TRBV19 to TRBJ2-5, with D tentatively TRBD2 (5 bases). CDR1 LNHDA and CDR2 SQIVND come from the germline V gene (reference sequence). The CDR3 has 14 amino acids. Between the trimmed V and J ends, which lost 6 bases and 5 bases, there was a span of 16 bases. In DNA, the CDR3 is TGTGCCAGTAGAGCCCGGGATGCAACGGAGACCCAGTACTTC. This encodes CASRARDATETQYF.

This chain joins TRBV7-9 and TRBJ1-5; no firm D call. The CDR3 extends over 16 amino acids. Per germline, CDR1 SEHNR and CDR2 FQNEAQ (reference sequence). The germline V and J ends were trimmed by 5 bases and 0 bases, with 14 bases remaining between them. CDR3 amino acids: CASSPGRDYSNQPQHF. In DNA form, the CDR3 reads TGTGCCAGCAGCCCCGGACGGGATTATAGCAATCAGCCCCAGCATTTT.

V is TRBV28 and J is TRBJ2-3, with D perhaps matching TRBD1 (6 bases). The V and J ends lost 3 bases and 0 bases respectively, with 10 bases between them. In germline, CDR1 is MDHEN, CDR2 SYDVKM. There are 15 residues in the CDR3. The DNA for the CDR3 is TGTGCCAGCAGTTTGGGGACACCGAGCACAGATACGCAGTATTTT. Translation: CASSLGTPSTDTQYF.

The chain is built from TRBV19 and TRBJ1-1; weak D call: TRBD1 (6 bases). The length of the CDR3 is 14 residues. Germline V lookup: CDR1 LNHDA, CDR2 SQIVND (reference sequence). Trimming removed 5 bases at V and 0 bases at J, with 10 bases between. The CDR3 reads CASSATGLNTEAFF. The CDR3 region has the DNA TGTGCCAGTAGTGCGACAGGACTGAACACTGAAGCTTTCTTT. The full variable domain, completed using reference TRBV19 and TRBJ1-1, is DGGITQSPKYLFRKEGQNVTLSCEQNLNHDAMYWYRQDPGQGLRLIYYSQIVNDFQKGDIAEGYSVSREKKESFPLTVTSAQKNPTAFYLCASSATGLNTEAFFGQGTRLTVV.

The chain joins TRBV9 to TRBJ1-3, with 9 bases aligning to TRBD1. The germline CDR1 and CDR2 sequences are SGDLS and YYNGEE. The CDR3 is 15 amino acids. Trimming removed 0 bases from V and 4 bases from J; junction bases left unmatched: 2. DNA of the CDR3: TGTGCCAGCAGCGTAGGGACAGGGGCCGGAAACACCATATATTTT. Encoded protein: CASSVGTGAGNTIYF.

The V call is TRBV11-2, the J call TRBJ2-5; 10 bases are a match to TRBD1. The germline V gene encodes CDR1 SGHAT and CDR2 FQNNGV. This CDR3 spans 14 amino acids. Trimming at V came to 1 base and at J to 10 bases, leaving 6 bases not matched to a gene. In DNA form, the CDR3 reads TGTGCCAGCAGCTTAGGGACAGGGGGGCAAGGCCAGTACTTC. Its protein product is CASSLGTGGQGQYF.

The rearrangement links TRBV15 to TRBJ1-2; 9 bases are a match to TRBD1. CDR3 length: 16 amino acids. From germline, CDR1 is LNHNV and CDR2 YYDKDF (reference sequence). Trimming removed 5 bases from V and 4 bases from J; junction bases left unmatched: 11. CDR3 residues: CATSGGQGMFTYGYTF. The CDR3 nucleotides are TGTGCCACCAGCGGCGGACAGGGGATGTTTACCTATGGCTACACCTTC.

The chain uses TRBV30 and TRBJ2-1; D gene uncertain. V gave up 5 bases and J gave up 2 bases, with 10 bases separating them. This CDR3 has 13 residues. Germline V lookup: CDR1 GTSNPN, CDR2 SVGIG (reference sequence). Written as DNA, the CDR3 is TGTGCCTGGCTGGCAGGCCCCTACAATGAGCAGTTCTTC. It encodes CAWLAGPYNEQFF.

The chain links TRBV28 to TRBJ2-5, with TRBD2 matching 7 bases. This CDR3 is built from 15 residues. The junction had 10 bases not matched to a gene; V was cut back by 8 bases and J by 1 base. Germline CDR1 MDHEN, CDR2 SYDVKM. The CDR3 nucleotides read TGTGCCAGCGGTGGAGGATCGGGGGGCCAAGAGACCCAGTACTTC. Amino acid sequence: CASGGGSGGQETQYF. Full variable domain (missing parts from reference TRBV28 and TRBJ2-5): DVKVTQSSRYLVKRTGEKVFLECVQDMDHENMFWYRQDPGLGLRLIYFSYDVKMKEKGDIPEGYSVSREKKERFSLILESASTNQTSMYLCASGGGSGGQETQYFGPGTRLLVL.

V and J are TRBV30 and TRBJ1-1, with a tentative D call TRBD1 (5 bases). Per germline, CDR1 GTSNPN and CDR2 SVGIG (reference sequence). Trimming took 1 base from V and 0 from J, leaving 15 bases between them. This CDR3 contains 16 residues. The CDR3, as DNA: TGTGCCTGGAGTGATTTTGGGACTGTGATGAACACTGAAGCTTTCTTT. It encodes CAWSDFGTVMNTEAFF.